This TCR beta chain appears in the sequencing data of a study of blood T cell repertoires in COVID-19. Study at large: COVID-19 samples, acute and convalescent, were from the United States, Italy and Spain. T cells, B-cell-depleted T cells, or PBMCs provided the cDNA or gDNA that served as material.

Clones were sequenced by immunoSEQ multiplex PCR, and TCRdb holds only the in-frame ones, with some missing. The table records a few hundred thousand clones, around nine tenths of them present only once. Adults between roughly 18 and 90 years of age took part from 20 to 25 US areas. A case of COVID-19 had been met by exposed participants within 2 weeks before study entry. Sequences were obtained from PBMCs or T cells enriched from blood (not recorded which). The TCR sequence derives from a woman younger than 45 who had been exposed to COVID-19.

The CDR3 is CASRIKFYTF. In nucleotides, the CDR3 is TGTGCCAGCAGAATTAAATTCTACACCTTC. V is TRBV2 and J is TRBJ1-2; D not resolved. V was pared by 6 bases and J by 10 bases, with 9 bases between. This CDR3 region has 10 residues. CDR1 and CDR2 (germline): SNHLY, FYNNEI.